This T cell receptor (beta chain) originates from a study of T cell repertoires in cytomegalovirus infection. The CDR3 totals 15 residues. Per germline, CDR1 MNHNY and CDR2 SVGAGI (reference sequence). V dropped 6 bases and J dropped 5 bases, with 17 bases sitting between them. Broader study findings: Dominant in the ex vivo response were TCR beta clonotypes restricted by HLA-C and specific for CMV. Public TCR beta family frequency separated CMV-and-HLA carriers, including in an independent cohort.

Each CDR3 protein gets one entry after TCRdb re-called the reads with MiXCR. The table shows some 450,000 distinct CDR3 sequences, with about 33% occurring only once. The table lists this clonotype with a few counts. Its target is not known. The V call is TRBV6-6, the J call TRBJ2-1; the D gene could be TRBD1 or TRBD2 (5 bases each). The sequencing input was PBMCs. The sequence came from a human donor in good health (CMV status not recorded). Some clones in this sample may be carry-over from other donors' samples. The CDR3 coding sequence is TGTGCCAGCAGCGGGACCCCCTGGAACAACAATGAGCAGTTCTTC. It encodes CASSGTPWNNNEQFF.